Reported below is one T cell receptor (beta chain). This clonotype was observed a few times. Its antigen is still unknown. No base quality information exists; no much larger clone differs at one position. The data were taken from a study of T cell repertoires in cytomegalovirus infection (dated by TCRdb to the late 2010s). Concerning the study at large: Donor HLA type was relevant to the analysis, as public TCR beta signatures indicated carriage of CMV infection together with the matching HLA type. What the research found in general, with its limitations: The ex vivo response was dominated by HLA-C-restricted CMV-specific TCR beta clonotypes, and the single most frequent clonotype in two of eight donors was supplied by these HLA-C-restricted clonotypes. In both this cohort and an independent roughly 360-donor cohort, the cumulative frequency of public TCR beta family members distinguished carriers of CMV infection plus the relevant HLA type.

The sequencing machine was an Illumina HiSeq 1500. Using fastp at Q25 and MiXCR, TCRdb reprocessed the public reads and kept productive beta chains. For every CDR3 protein sequence, its rows merge into one entry that carries the most common genes and DNA. The sample includes hundreds of thousands of distinct CDR3 sequences, with about a sixth observed a single time. The ten largest clones represent 12% of the sample. The source is a human donor in good health (CMV status not recorded). Some clones in this sample may be carry-over from other donors' samples. Sequenced material: PBMCs.

The CDR3: CASSPPDRKGTEAFF. The DNA sequence follows: TGTGCCAGTAGCCCGCCCGACAGGAAGGGCACTGAAGCTTTCTTT. Rearrangement joined TRBV19 to TRBJ1-1; TRBD1 is possibly the D segment (6 matching bases). The CDR3 goes from the cysteine to the phenylalanine over 15 residues. Only the CDR3 region is kept as DNA, spanning 45 bases read in frame from base 1. CDR1 is given as LNHDA and CDR2 as SQIVND, both from the germline V gene (reference sequence). Between the V and J ends, shortened by 6 bases and 4 bases respectively, the junction contains 18 bases.